The 22 T cell receptor beta chains presented below share a single source sample, sequenced in a study of CD8 T cells in ankylosing spondylitis. MiXCR, run by TCRdb on the 5' RACE reads, gives a single entry per CDR3 protein. The table records under 400,000 distinct CDR3 sequences, around a tenth of them present only once. The sequenced sample consisted of blood, either unsorted or a sorted T cell fraction (not recorded which). These receptors all stem from a female donor with ankylosing spondylitis or in good health (not recorded which).

This clonotype was picked up many times. This chain connects TRBV5-1 to TRBJ2-3; either TRBD1 or TRBD2 may supply D (5 bases each). The CDR3 has 15 amino acids. Germline V CDR1 and CDR2: SGHRS, YFSETQ. Between the trimmed V and J ends, which lost 6 bases and 4 bases, there was a span of 18 bases. CDR3 coding DNA: TGCGCCAGCAACCGGGACGCCCTCGGGTCAGATACGCAGTATTTT. Residues: CASNRDALGSDTQYF. Supplemented by reference TRBV5-1 and TRBJ2-3, the full variable domain reads KAGVTQTPRYLIKTRGQQVTLSCSPISGHRSVSWYQQTPGQGLQFLFEYFSETQRNKGNFPGRFSGRQFSNSRSEMNVSTLELGDSALYLCASNRDALGSDTQYFGPGTRLTVL.

This chain connects TRBV5-1 to TRBJ2-5, with 15 bases identical to TRBD2. The CDR3 has 17 residues. The germline gives CDR1 SGHRS, CDR2 YFSETQ. Germline trimming cut 0 bases from V and 3 bases from J; bases unmatched to any gene: 3. The CDR3, as DNA: TGCGCCAGCAGCTTGGAAGGGACTAGCGGGGGGAAAGAGACCCAGTACTTC. This codes for CASSLEGTSGGKETQYF. The variable domain in full, with the rest retrieved from reference TRBV5-1 and TRBJ2-5, is KAGVTQTPRYLIKTRGQQVTLSCSPISGHRSVSWYQQTPGQGLQFLFEYFSETQRNKGNFPGRFSGRQFSNSRSEMNVSTLELGDSALYLCASSLEGTSGGKETQYFGPGTRLLVL.

There are many counts of this clonotype. This sequence joins TRBV5-1 and TRBJ1-6; D is perhaps TRBD1 (6 bases). The germline V gene has CDR1 SGHRS and CDR2 YFSETQ. CDR3 length: 14 residues. Trimming removed 0 bases from V and 7 bases from J, with 8 bases in between. The DNA for the CDR3 is TGCGCCAGCAGCTTGGGACAGGAGAATTCACCCCTCCACTTT. Amino acids: CASSLGQENSPLHF. The full variable domain, with the rest looked up from reference TRBV5-1 and TRBJ1-6, is KAGVTQTPRYLIKTRGQQVTLSCSPISGHRSVSWYQQTPGQGLQFLFEYFSETQRNKGNFPGRFSGRQFSNSRSEMNVSTLELGDSALYLCASSLGQENSPLHFGNGTRLTVT.

This clonotype was detected ten times or more. The V gene is TRBV10-2, the J gene TRBJ1-4; D perhaps matches TRBD1 (6 bases). The CDR3 extends over 16 amino acids. CDR1 is WSHSY and CDR2 is SAAADI in the germline V gene. Trimming pared 2 bases from V and 8 bases from J, leaving 18 bases between. CDR3 sequence (DNA): TGCGCCAGCAGTGAGCCGGAGGGGGGCAGCGTAGAAAAACTGTTTTTT. Translating it yields CASSEPEGGSVEKLFF.

This clonotype was picked up many times. The chain combines TRBV28 with TRBJ1-5; D uncertain. Germline CDR1 is MDHEN and CDR2 is SYDVKM. The CDR3 totals 13 residues. Between the trimmed V and J ends, which lost 10 bases and 2 bases, there was a span of 12 bases. The CDR3 reads CATLNSGNQPQHF. The CDR3 DNA reads TGTGCCACCTTGAATAGCGGCAATCAGCCCCAGCATTTT.

There are a few counts of this clonotype. The chain uses TRBV4-3 and TRBJ2-2; D ambiguous. Deletions cut 6 bases from V and 4 bases from J, with 12 bases between. Germline CDR1 is LGHNA and CDR2 is YSLEER. This CDR3 has 14 residues. The CDR3: CASSRLASTGELFF. CDR3 DNA: TGCGCCAGCAGTCGCCTGGCCAGCACCGGGGAGCTGTTTTTT.

This clonotype has a single count. The germline gene is not matched at one end of the junction; a read error may be the cause. The chain combines TRBV3-1 with TRBJ2-3; 11 positions match TRBD2. Germline V gives CDR1 LGHDT, CDR2 YNNKEL (reference sequence). This CDR3 comprises 15 residues. In nucleotides, the CDR3 is TGTGCCACCAGCCAAGATAGCGGGGGGGCAGATACGCAGTATTTT. It specifies CATSQDSGGADTQYF.

In this sample, this clonotype turned up many times. This chain links TRBV20-1 with TRBJ1-2; 7 nucleotides line up with TRBD1. The CDR3 runs to 13 residues. Germline V gene data show CDR1 as DFQATT and CDR2 as SNEGSKA (reference sequence). Trimming took 3 bases from V and 2 from J; bases not matched to a gene: 3. The CDR3, as DNA: TGCAGTGCTAGGGAGGACAGGAACTATGGCTACACCTTC. Residues: CSAREDRNYGYTF.

This clonotype showed up many times. The chain links TRBV7-2 to TRBJ1-5; D perhaps matches TRBD1 (5 bases). The CDR3 spans 14 residues. V lost 3 bases and J lost 4, with 10 bases in between. CDR1 SGHTA and CDR2 FQGNSA come from the germline V gene. In nucleotides, the CDR3 is TGTGCCAGCAGCTTTTTCGGGGGAAATCAGCCCCAGCATTTT. Encoded protein: CASSFFGGNQPQHF.

This clonotype was counted a few times. The rearrangement uses TRBV19 and TRBJ2-1; D is ambiguous. Germline lookup yields CDR1 LNHDA and CDR2 SQIVND (reference sequence). Trimming cost V 4 bases and J 5 bases, with 15 bases left between them. This CDR3 comprises 15 residues. Written as DNA, the CDR3 is TGTGCCAGTAGTAGTGACACTTCACCCAACAATGAGCAGTTCTTC. Protein: CASSSDTSPNNEQFF.

This clonotype was seen at least ten times. The chain combines TRBV5-1 with TRBJ2-1; D ambiguous. Germline V gene data show CDR1 as SGHRS and CDR2 as YFSETQ. With 4 bases removed from V and 6 bases from J, the gap between germline ends came to 8 bases. The CDR3 contains 12 residues. The CDR3 loop reads CASSAERNEQFF. The CDR3 bases are TGCGCCAGCAGCGCTGAACGCAATGAGCAGTTCTTC. Full variable domain (remainder filled in from reference TRBV5-1 and TRBJ2-1): KAGVTQTPRYLIKTRGQQVTLSCSPISGHRSVSWYQQTPGQGLQFLFEYFSETQRNKGNFPGRFSGRQFSNSRSEMNVSTLELGDSALYLCASSAERNEQFFGPGTRLTVL.

A few counts support this clonotype. The genes are TRBV5-1 and TRBJ2-5; 8 bases map to TRBD1. The germline V gene encodes CDR1 SGHRS and CDR2 YFSETQ. V lost 0 bases to trimming and J lost 0 bases; unmatched junction nucleotides: 13. This CDR3 is 19 amino acids long. The CDR3 here is CASSLVPGGFTSYQETQYF. Here the CDR3 DNA reads TGCGCCAGCAGCTTGGTTCCAGGGGGCTTTACTTCGTACCAAGAGACCCAGTACTTC.

This clonotype has just a few counts. The chain recombines TRBV29-1 with TRBJ2-1; no reliable D call. CDR1 and CDR2 from the germline V gene are SQVTM and ANQGSEA. Trimming removed 5 bases at V and 5 bases at J, with 4 bases between. The CDR3 loop spans 10 amino acids. The CDR3 sequence: CSVYDNEQFF. CDR3 nucleotide sequence: TGCAGCGTTTACGACAATGAGCAGTTCTTC.

The rearrangement uses TRBV28 and TRBJ1-1, with 10 bases fitting TRBD1. This CDR3 is 16 amino acids long. The J segment lost 1 base and the V segment lost 6 bases, leaving 8 bases of the junction unmatched. Germline lookup yields CDR1 MDHEN and CDR2 SYDVKM. The CDR3 reads CASRTGGGARNTEAFF. CDR3 coding DNA: TGTGCCAGCAGGACAGGGGGCGGCGCGAGGAACACTGAAGCTTTCTTT.

This clonotype showed up many times. The rearrangement links TRBV20-1 to TRBJ2-7, with D unclear. Trimming took 2 bases from V and 6 from J, leaving 11 bases between them. The length of the CDR3 is 12 residues. CDR1 and CDR2 from the germline V gene are DFQATT and SNEGSKA (reference sequence). CDR3 sequence: CSARYFDGEQYF. DNA for the CDR3: TGCAGTGCTAGATATTTTGACGGCGAGCAGTACTTC.

This clonotype appeared many times. This chain connects TRBV10-3 to TRBJ2-1; tentative D call: TRBD2 (6 bases). V lost 11 bases and J 4 bases, leaving 15 bases between the germline ends. The germline gives CDR1 ENHRY, CDR2 SYGVKD. CDR3 length equals 13 residues. CDR3 loop: CASGLEGYNEQFF. In nucleotides, the CDR3 is TGTGCCTCAGGACTGGAGGGGTACAATGAGCAGTTCTTC.

This clonotype was seen ten or more times. The chain has TRBV5-1 and TRBJ2-1; 7 nucleotides match TRBD1. The CDR3 is 15 amino acids. V was clipped by 7 bases and J by 7 bases; unmatched bases: 14. Germline values: CDR1 SGHRS, CDR2 YFSETQ. The CDR3 is CASSHRDRKMNEQFF. The CDR3 DNA follows: TGCGCCAGCTCACACCGGGACAGAAAGATGAATGAGCAGTTCTTC.

This clonotype was counted many times. V usage is TRBV5-1 and J usage is TRBJ2-3; D gene uncertain. V dropped 0 bases and J dropped 4 bases, with 6 bases sitting between them. In germline, CDR1 is SGHRS, CDR2 YFSETQ. This CDR3 spans 13 amino acids. Here the CDR3 DNA reads TGCGCCAGCAGCTTGGCCTGGCCAGATACGCAGTATTTT. This translates into CASSLAWPDTQYF. The complete variable domain, with remaining parts taken from reference TRBV5-1 and TRBJ2-3, reads KAGVTQTPRYLIKTRGQQVTLSCSPISGHRSVSWYQQTPGQGLQFLFEYFSETQRNKGNFPGRFSGRQFSNSRSEMNVSTLELGDSALYLCASSLAWPDTQYFGPGTRLTVL.

This clonotype was recorded many times. V and J are TRBV20-1 and TRBJ2-7; TRBD2 matches 10 bases. V was pared by 1 base and J by 9 bases, with 6 bases of the junction left unmatched. Germline V gene lookup returns CDR1 DFQATT and CDR2 SNEGSKA (reference sequence). The length of the CDR3 is 13 residues. The CDR3: CSARVAGGNGQYF. As DNA, the CDR3 is TGCAGTGCTAGAGTAGCGGGGGGTAATGGGCAGTACTTC.

Many counts were recorded for this clonotype. The chain recombines TRBV18 with TRBJ2-3; D gene uncertain. Germline CDR1 reads KGHSH; CDR2 reads LQKENI. The CDR3 consists of 12 residues. The V and J ends lost 3 bases and 6 bases respectively, with 7 bases between them. CDR3 in amino acids: CASSPKLDTQYF. The CDR3 DNA follows: TGTGCCAGCTCACCCAAGCTGGATACGCAGTATTTT.

This clonotype was seen at least ten times. This chain uses TRBV13 with TRBJ2-1; TRBD1 or TRBD2 may be the D gene (5 bases each). CDR1 PRHDT and CDR2 FYEKMQ come from the germline V gene (reference sequence). CDR3 length: 14 residues. V gave up 2 bases and J gave up 8 bases, with 13 bases separating them. The CDR3 spells CASSLYNGADEQFF. The CDR3 coding sequence is TGTGCCAGCAGCTTATACAACGGGGCGGATGAGCAGTTCTTC.

Many counts were recorded for this clonotype. This sequence joins TRBV9 and TRBJ2-3; the match to TRBD2 covers 12 bases. The V gene's germline CDR1 is SGDLS and CDR2 YYNGEE. J was trimmed by 0 bases and V by 3 bases; bases with no gene match: 2. This CDR3 is 16 amino acids long. CDR3 sequence (DNA): TGTGCCAGCAGCGACCTAGCGGGAGGGAGCACAGATACGCAGTATTTT. Encoded protein: CASSDLAGGSTDTQYF. The full variable domain, with the rest looked up from reference TRBV9 and TRBJ2-3, is DSGVTQTPKHLITATGQRVTLRCSPRSGDLSVYWYQQSLDQGLQFLIQYYNGEERAKGNILERFSAQQFPDLHSELNLSSLELGDSALYFCASSDLAGGSTDTQYFGPGTRLTVL.